This record looks at one TCR beta chain sequence and its context. Under the authors' procedure: Reference gene primers were amplified, and this amplification served to estimate nucleated cell counts. Generated by immunoSEQ multiplex PCR, the TCRdb table keeps only in-frame clones and is missing some. V and J calls and clone size are copied from that table; D and trimming were computed from the DNA. The sample yields around 190,000 clones, roughly 82% seen once. This entry is derived from a study of blood T cell repertoires in COVID-19. Study-level information: T cells, B-cell-depleted T cells, or PBMCs provided the cDNA or gDNA that served as material.

V lost 7 bases to trimming and J lost 4 bases, with 7 bases between them. Germline V gene data show CDR1 as SGHNT and CDR2 as YENEEA. The CDR3 spans 11 residues. The V gene is TRBV11-3, the J gene TRBJ1-1; D is uncertain. The specimen was peripheral blood. This TCR was recovered from a woman in her fifties or sixties with COVID-19, enrolled during active disease. The CDR3 nucleotides are TGTGCCAGCATGCGGGGCACTGAAGCTTTCTTT. Its protein is CASMRGTEAFF.